This is a list of T cell receptor beta chains from one sample in a study of blood T cell repertoires in COVID-19. Clones were sequenced by immunoSEQ multiplex PCR, and TCRdb holds only the in-frame ones, with some missing. The sample carries about 340,000 clones, 85% to 90% recorded once. The source material was peripheral blood. The receptors derive from a woman aged 70-85 years with COVID-19, enrolled during active disease. Each CDR3 is given with its conserved first and last residue.

TRBJ1-2 | TRBV5-1 | CASSLDPTAYDDYGYTF
TRBJ1-2 | TRBV27 | CASSLSPGQGRDGYTF
TRBJ2-7 | TRBV7-2 | CASSSQGGPYEQYF
TRBJ2-7 | TRBV2 | CASKIRSYEQYF
TRBJ2-3 | TRBV18 | CASSPGTSGEDTQYF
TRBJ1-1 | TRBV19 | CASMQGWGTEAFF
TRBJ2-7 | TRBV5-1 | CASSFRQGSYEQYF
TRBJ2-2 | TRBV7-2 | CASSSGLAGNTGELFF
TRBJ1-5 | TRBV6-6 | CASSYSLGDQPQHF
TRBJ2-1 | TRBV11-2 | CASSPGLAGALSSYNEQFF
TRBJ1-1 | TRBV19 | CASSIGTGGMNTEAFF
TRBJ1-5 | TRBV9 | CASSDGTGEGQPQHF
TRBJ1-1 | TRBV7-2 | CASGQALGTEAFF
TRBJ2-1 | TRBV5-6 | CASSPARAYNEQFF
TRBJ1-1 | TRBV6-5 | CASSLDRVNTEAFF
TRBJ2-5 | TRBV5-4 | CASSSHGGPEQETQYF
TRBJ2-3 | TRBV11-2 | CASSGPRGAHTDTQYF